This T cell receptor beta chain derives from a study of CD8+ T cells in alopecia areata (dated 2018 in TCRdb). A note on the overall study: The treated patients took part in an open-label pilot trial in which moderate-to-severe alopecia areata was treated with oral tofacitinib at 5 to 10 mg twice daily. Patients stayed on tofacitinib for 6 to 18 months and then had 6 months of follow-up off drug so that delayed response and recurrence could be assessed. For the treated patients, the SALT score, which quantifies what percentage of scalp surface area is affected, served as the measure of disease severity. In both human patients and the C3H/HeJ mouse model, the study applied high-throughput TCRbeta sequencing to look at T cell clonal expansion in alopecia areata. On the human side, TCRbeta sequencing was run on scalp tissue and on sorted CD4+ and CD8+ peripheral blood T cells from healthy controls and from alopecia areata patients with either patchy or totalis/universalis disease. Biopsies were taken from tofacitinib-treated patients at baseline and again at 4 and 24 weeks into treatment, and several of those patients also had a later scalp biopsy. Scalp clonality was compared among normal scalp (n=4), patchy alopecia areata scalp (n=8), and alopecia totalis/universalis scalp (n=8). RNA was extracted with the PAXgene miRNA kit for fixed scalp, the miRNeasy kit for PBMCs, and the RNeasy kit for mouse skin. TCRbeta CDR3 regions were amplified by immunoSEQ multiplex PCR with 35 Vbeta forward and 13 Jbeta reverse primers.

A remark on this clone: The antigen it recognizes is unknown. No much larger clonotype is one base removed from it; base qualities were not supplied.

This sample's treatment or condition label indicates: oral pan-JAK inhibitor, 5-10 mg twice daily. Peripheral blood and lesional scalp punch biopsies were obtained from patients with alopecia areata. PBMCs were isolated by density centrifugation and stained for CD3, CD4 and CD8, and CD4+ and CD8+ T cells were sorted on a FACSAria. Libraries were built with the immunoSEQ multiplex PCR assay. For TCR sequencing, RNA was extracted from every sample and reverse transcribed into cDNA to serve as template. First-strand cDNA was synthesized using SuperScript III with a 2:1 mix of oligo-dT and random hexamers. A synthetic immune receptor repertoire was used to gauge amplification bias, and whatever bias remained was removed computationally. Processing in the source paper ran as follows. Raw reads were preprocessed for error removal, and CDR3 was defined according to IMGT conventions as running from the conserved cysteine to phenylalanine. Clonality was computed by normalizing Shannon entropy by log2 of the number of productive unique TCRs and subtracting the result from 1. Whether each scalp clone was CD4 or CD8 was inferred by checking scalp TCRbeta sequences against the CD4 and CD8 repertoires from sorted blood. As stored in TCRdb, this immuneACCESS dataset retains in-frame rearrangements with V and J assigned. A fraction of the clones does not appear; measured against another copy, unresolved V genes explain less than half of the discrepancy, and the remainder lacks a known reason. V, J and clone size are those of that table, while D and trimming were read from the DNA. A total of around 100,000 clones appear in this sample, around 70% of them only once. The top ten hold about 18% of the sample.

The paper's findings and limits, for the study overall: During tofacitinib treatment, many expanded lesional clones stuck around in both scalp and blood, and this persistence may partly explain why relapse happens after treatment is stopped. Because the treated cohort was small and included a single nonresponder, larger studies are needed to assess links between baseline CD8+ expansion and response. Shared TCR sequences between patients were less evident than in mice, which may be partly attributable to HLA diversity in the patient population. Scalp clonality and the number of expanded CD8+ clones among the top 100 scalp clones were significantly decreased by tofacitinib. Unlike mouse skin, where gammadelta T cells dominate, normal human skin contains resident alphabeta T cells that get sequenced too, which complicates analysis of the scalp TCR repertoire. Compared with normal scalp, lesional scalp, particularly in alopecia totalis/universalis, had higher clonality and more expanded CD8+ clones, which suggests antigenic drive.

V was cut back by 3 bases and J by 5 bases, leaving a gap of 15 bases between them. Based on the germline V gene, the CDR1 and CDR2 sequences are LGHNA and YSLEER. From the cysteine up to the phenylalanine, the CDR3 has a length of 15 residues. Just the 45-base CDR3 DNA is kept, in frame starting at base 1. The sequence links TRBV4-3 to TRBJ2-3; a weak D assignment points to TRBD2 (5 bases agree). The TCR originated in a human donor with alopecia areata. Source: CD8+ T cells sorted from blood, taken at approximately week 42, from a patient treated with tofacitinib. The CDR3 corresponds to CASSQSRVRGDTQYF. The nucleotides are TGCGCCAGCAGCCAGTCGCGGGTTCGGGGAGATACGCAGTATTTT.